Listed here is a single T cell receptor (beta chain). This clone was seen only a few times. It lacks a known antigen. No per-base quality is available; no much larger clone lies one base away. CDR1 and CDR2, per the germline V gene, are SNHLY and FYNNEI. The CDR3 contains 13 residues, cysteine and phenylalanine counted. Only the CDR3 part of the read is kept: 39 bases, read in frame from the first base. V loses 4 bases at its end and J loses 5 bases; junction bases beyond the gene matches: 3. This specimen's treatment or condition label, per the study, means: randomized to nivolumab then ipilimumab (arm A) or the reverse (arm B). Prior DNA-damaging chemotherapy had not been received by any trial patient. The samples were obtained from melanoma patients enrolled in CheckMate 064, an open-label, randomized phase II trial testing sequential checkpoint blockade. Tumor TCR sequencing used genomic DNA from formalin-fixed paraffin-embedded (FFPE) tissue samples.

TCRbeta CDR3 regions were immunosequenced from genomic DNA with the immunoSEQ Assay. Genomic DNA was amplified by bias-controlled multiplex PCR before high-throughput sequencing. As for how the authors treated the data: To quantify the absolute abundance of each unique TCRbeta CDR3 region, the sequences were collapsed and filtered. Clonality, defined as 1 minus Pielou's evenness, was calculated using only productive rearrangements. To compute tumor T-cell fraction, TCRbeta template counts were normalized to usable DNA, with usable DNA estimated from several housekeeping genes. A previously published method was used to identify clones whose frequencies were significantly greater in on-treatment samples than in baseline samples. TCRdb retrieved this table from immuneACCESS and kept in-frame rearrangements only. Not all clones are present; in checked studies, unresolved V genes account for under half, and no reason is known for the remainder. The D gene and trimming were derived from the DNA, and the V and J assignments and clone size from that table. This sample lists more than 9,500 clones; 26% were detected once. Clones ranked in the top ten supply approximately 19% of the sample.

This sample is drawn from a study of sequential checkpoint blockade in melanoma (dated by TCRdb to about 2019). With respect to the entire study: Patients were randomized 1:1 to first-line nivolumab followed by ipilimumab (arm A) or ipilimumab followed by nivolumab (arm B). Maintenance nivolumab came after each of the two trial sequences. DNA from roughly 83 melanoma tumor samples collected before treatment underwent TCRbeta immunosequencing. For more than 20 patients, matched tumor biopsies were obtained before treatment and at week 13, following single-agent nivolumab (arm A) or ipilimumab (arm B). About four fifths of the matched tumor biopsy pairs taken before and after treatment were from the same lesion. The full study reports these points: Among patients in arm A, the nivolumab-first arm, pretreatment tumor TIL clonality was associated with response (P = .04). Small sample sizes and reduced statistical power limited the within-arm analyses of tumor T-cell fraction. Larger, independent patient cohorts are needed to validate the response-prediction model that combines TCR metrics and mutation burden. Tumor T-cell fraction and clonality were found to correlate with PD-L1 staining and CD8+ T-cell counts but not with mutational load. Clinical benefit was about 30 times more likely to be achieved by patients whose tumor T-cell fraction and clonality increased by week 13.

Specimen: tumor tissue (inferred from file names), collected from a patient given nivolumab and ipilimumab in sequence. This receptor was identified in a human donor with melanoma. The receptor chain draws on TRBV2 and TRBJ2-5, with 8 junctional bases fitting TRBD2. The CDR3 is CASSGASGETQYF. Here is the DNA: TGTGCCAGCAGTGGGGCTAGCGGGGAGACCCAGTACTTC.